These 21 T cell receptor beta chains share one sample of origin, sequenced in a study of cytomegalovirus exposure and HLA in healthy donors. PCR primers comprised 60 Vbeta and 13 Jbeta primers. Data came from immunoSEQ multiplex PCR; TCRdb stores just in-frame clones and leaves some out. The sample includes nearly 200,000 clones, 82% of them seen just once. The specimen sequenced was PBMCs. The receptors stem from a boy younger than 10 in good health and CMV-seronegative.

As DNA, the CDR3 is TGTGCCAGCAGTGTAGGGGCTAGCGGCAACACAGATACGCAGTATTTT. This sequence encodes CASSVGASGNTDTQYF. The V and J genes are TRBV6-1 and TRBJ2-3, with 7 bases aligning to TRBD2. V was pared by 4 bases and J by 2 bases, with 9 bases of the junction left unmatched. There are 16 residues in the CDR3. Germline V CDR1 and CDR2: MNHNS, SASEGT.

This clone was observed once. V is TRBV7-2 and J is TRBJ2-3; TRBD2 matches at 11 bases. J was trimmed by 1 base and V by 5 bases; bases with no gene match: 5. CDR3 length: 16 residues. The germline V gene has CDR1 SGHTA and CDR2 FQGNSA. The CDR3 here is CASSTRLAGRTDTQYF. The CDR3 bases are TGTGCCAGCAGCACCAGACTAGCGGGGCGCACAGATACGCAGTATTTT.

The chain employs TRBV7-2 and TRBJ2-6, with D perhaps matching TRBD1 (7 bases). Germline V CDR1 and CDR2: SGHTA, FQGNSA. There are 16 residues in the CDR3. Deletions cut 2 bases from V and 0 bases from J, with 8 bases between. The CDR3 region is CASSLQGGSGANVLTF. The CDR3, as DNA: TGTGCCAGCAGCTTACAGGGGGGCTCTGGGGCCAACGTCCTGACTTTC.

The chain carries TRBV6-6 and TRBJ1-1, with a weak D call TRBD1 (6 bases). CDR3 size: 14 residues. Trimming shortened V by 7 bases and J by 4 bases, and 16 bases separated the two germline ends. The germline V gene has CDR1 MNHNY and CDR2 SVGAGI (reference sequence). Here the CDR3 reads CASTRTEATTEAFF. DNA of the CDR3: TGTGCCAGCACCCGGACAGAAGCAACCACTGAAGCTTTCTTT.

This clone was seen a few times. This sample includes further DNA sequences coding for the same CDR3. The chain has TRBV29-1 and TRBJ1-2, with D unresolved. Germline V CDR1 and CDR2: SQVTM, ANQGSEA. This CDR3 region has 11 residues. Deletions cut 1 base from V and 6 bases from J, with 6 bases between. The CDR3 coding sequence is TGCAGCGTTGAAGCGAGAGATGGCTACACCTTC. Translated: CSVEARDGYTF.

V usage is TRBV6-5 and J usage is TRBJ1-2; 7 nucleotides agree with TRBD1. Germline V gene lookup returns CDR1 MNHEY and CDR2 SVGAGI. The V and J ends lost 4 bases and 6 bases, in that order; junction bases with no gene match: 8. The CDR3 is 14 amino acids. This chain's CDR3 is CASSSTTGIHGYTF. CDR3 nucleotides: TGTGCCAGCAGTTCGACGACAGGGATCCATGGCTACACCTTC.

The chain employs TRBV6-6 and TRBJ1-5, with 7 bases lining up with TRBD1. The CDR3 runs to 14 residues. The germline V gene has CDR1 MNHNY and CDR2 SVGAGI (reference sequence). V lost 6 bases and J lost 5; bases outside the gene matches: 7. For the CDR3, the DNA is TGTGCCAGCAGGAGCGCACAGGGGTATCAGCCCCAGCATTTT. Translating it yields CASRSAQGYQPQHF.

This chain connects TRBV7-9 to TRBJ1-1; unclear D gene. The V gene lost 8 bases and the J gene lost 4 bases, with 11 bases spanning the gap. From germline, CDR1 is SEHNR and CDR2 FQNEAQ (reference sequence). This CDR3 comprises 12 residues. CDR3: CASRSRGTEAFF. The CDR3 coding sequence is TGTGCCAGCCGGTCCCGGGGCACTGAAGCTTTCTTT.

CDR3 loop: CASSPGGWYGYTF. The CDR3 DNA follows: TGTGCCAGCAGCCCAGGGGGGTGGTATGGCTACACCTTC. The gene calls are TRBV7-9 and TRBJ1-2; TRBD1 matches at 7 bases. J was trimmed by 5 bases and V by 5 bases; bases with no gene match: 5. The CDR3 consists of 13 residues. The germline gives CDR1 SEHNR, CDR2 FQNEAQ (reference sequence).

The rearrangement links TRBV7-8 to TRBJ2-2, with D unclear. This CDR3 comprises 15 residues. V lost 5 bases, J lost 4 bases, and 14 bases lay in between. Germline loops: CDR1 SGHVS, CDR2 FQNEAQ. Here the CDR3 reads CASSRARLFTGELFF. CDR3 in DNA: TGTGCCAGCAGCCGCGCCCGGTTGTTCACCGGGGAGCTGTTTTTT.

The DNA of the CDR3 is TGCGCCAGCAGCATCGGGACGAACACCGGGGAGCTGTTTTTT. Residues: CASSIGTNTGELFF. The chain joins TRBV5-1 to TRBJ2-2; D perhaps matches TRBD2 (5 bases). The CDR3 totals 14 residues. Trimming cost V 4 bases and J 0 bases, with 7 bases left between them. Looked up from germline, CDR1 is SGHRS and CDR2 is YFSETQ.

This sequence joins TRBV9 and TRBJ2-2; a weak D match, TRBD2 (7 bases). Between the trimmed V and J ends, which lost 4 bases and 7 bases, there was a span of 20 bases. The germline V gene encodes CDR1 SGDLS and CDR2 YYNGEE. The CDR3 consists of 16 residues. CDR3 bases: TGTGCCAGCAGCCCAGCTGGGGGGGCTTGGGACGGGGAGCTGTTTTTT. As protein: CASSPAGGAWDGELFF.

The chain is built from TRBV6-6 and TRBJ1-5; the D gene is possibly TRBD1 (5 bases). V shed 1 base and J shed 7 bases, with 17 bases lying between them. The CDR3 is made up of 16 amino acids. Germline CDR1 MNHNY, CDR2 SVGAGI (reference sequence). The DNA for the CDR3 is TGTGCCAGCAGTTACTACACGCCAGGGATGGGGCAGCCCCAGCATTTT. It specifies CASSYYTPGMGQPQHF.

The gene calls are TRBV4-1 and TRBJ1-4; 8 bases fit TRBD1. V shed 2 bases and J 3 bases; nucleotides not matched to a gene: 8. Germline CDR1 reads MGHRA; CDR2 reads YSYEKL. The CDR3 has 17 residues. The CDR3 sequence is CASSQTTGGAANEKLFF. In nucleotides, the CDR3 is TGCGCCAGCAGCCAAACCACAGGGGGGGCGGCTAATGAAAAACTGTTTTTT.

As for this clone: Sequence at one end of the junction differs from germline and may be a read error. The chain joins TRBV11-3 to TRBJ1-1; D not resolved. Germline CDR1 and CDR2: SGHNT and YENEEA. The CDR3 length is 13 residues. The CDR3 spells CASGLDRGTEAFF. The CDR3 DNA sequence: TGTGCCAGCGGCTTAGATCGAGGGACTGAAGCTTTCTTT.

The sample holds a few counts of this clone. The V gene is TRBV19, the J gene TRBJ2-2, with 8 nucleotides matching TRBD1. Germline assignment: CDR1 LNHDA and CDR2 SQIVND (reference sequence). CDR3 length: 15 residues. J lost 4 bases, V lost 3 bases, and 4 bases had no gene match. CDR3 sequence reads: CASSIRDRSTGELFF. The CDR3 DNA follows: TGTGCCAGTAGTATCCGGGACAGGAGCACCGGGGAGCTGTTTTTT.

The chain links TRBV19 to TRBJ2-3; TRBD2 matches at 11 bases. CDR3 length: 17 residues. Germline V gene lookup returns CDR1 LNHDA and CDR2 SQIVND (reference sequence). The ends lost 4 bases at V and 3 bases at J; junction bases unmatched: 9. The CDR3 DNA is TGTGCCAGTAGTACAACCCCCACTAGCGGGGGAACAGATACGCAGTATTTT. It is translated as CASSTTPTSGGTDTQYF.

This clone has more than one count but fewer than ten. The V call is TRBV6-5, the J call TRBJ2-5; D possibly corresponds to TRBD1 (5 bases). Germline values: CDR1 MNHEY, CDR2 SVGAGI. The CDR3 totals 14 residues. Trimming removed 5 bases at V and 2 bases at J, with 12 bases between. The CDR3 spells CASSEGAGQETQYF. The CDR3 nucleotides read TGTGCCAGCAGTGAAGGGGCAGGGCAAGAGACCCAGTACTTC.

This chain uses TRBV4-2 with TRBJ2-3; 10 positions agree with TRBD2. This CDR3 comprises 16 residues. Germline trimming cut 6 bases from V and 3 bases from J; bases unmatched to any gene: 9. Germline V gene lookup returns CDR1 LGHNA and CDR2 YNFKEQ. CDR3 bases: TGTGCCAGCAGAGCGGGGGGGCCGCAGGGAACAGATACGCAGTATTTT. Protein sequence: CASRAGGPQGTDTQYF.

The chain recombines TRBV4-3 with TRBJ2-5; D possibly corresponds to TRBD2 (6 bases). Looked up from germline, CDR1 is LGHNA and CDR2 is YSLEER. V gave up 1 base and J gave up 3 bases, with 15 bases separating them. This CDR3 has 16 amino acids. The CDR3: CASSQGYYGTEETQYF. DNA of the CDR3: TGCGCCAGCAGCCAAGGTTATTACGGGACTGAAGAGACCCAGTACTTC.

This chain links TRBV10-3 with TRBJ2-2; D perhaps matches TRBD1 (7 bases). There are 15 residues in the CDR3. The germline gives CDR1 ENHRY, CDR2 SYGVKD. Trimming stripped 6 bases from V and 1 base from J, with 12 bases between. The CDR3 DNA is TGTGCCATCAGGTCAGGGGGAGGGAACACCGGGGAGCTGTTTTTT. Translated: CAIRSGGGNTGELFF.